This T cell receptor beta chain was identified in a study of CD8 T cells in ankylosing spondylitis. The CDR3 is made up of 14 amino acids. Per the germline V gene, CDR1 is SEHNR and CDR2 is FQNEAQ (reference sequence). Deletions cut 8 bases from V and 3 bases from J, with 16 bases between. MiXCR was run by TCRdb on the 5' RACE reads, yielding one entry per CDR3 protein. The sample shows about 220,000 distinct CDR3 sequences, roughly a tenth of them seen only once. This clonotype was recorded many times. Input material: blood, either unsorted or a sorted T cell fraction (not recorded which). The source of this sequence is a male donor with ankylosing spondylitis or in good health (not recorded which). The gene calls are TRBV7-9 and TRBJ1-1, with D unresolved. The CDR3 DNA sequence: TGTGCCAGCCGGGTCTCGGTGCTGGACACTGAAGCTTTCTTT. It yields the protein CASRVSVLDTEAFF.